The subject of this entry is one TCR beta chain. The entry originates in a study of Ad26.COV2.S vaccination and SARS-CoV-2 variants. Study-level background: In the COV1001 trial, the donor was in the Ad26.COV2.S arm.

The protocol was immunoSEQ multiplex PCR, while the TCRdb copy is restricted to in-frame clones and leaves out a portion. In the table there are over 400,000 clones, approximately 92% of which are singletons. V was trimmed by 5 bases and J by 0 bases, leaving 13 bases between them. This CDR3 region has 15 residues. The germline CDR1 and CDR2 sequences are SGHNT and YENEEA. Treatment here: around 19 received Ad26.COV2.S at low or high dose, single or two shots; several received placebo; per-sample allocation not given. Sampling took place 63 days after the first vaccine or placebo injection. This clonotype was sampled from a person between 18 and 60 years old who received the Ad26.COV2.S COVID-19 vaccine or a placebo. The source material was peripheral blood, sampled in a trial of Ad26.COV2.S vaccine versus placebo. The chain couples TRBV11-3 to TRBJ2-5, with a tentative D call TRBD1 (5 bases). CDR3 loop: CASSASQGYQETQYF. The CDR3 DNA sequence: TGTGCCAGCAGCGCCTCGCAGGGTTACCAAGAGACCCAGTACTTC.